This TCR beta chain was retrieved from a study of T cells in Graves' hyperthyroidism and ophthalmopathy. Researchers took RNA transcripts and amplified the TCR beta CDR3 regions from them. HTBI primers were employed in a first-round RT-PCR of the TCR CDR3. TCRdb reprocessed the multiplex PCR reads with MiXCR, giving one entry per CDR3 protein. There are about 840,000 distinct CDR3 sequences in the sample; roughly 40% occur only once, and 7% to 10% lies in the top ten. Remarks on this clonotype: Since no conserved phenylalanine or tryptophan closes the CDR3, a read error is the likely cause.

Sequences were obtained from blood. The clonotype was recovered from a man younger than 30 with Graves' hyperthyroidism.

The CDR3 is CASSVAMRGDTEAFL. In nucleotides, the CDR3 is TGTGCCAGCAGCGTAGCGATGAGGGGGGACACTGAAGCTTTCCTT. The chain couples TRBV9 to TRBJ1-1, with a possible D match to TRBD1 (6 bases). The CDR3 contains 15 residues. Trimming took 0 bases from V and 3 from J, leaving 12 bases between them. Per the germline V gene, CDR1 is SGDLS and CDR2 is YYNGEE.